This T cell receptor beta chain was captured by sequencing in a study of CD8+ T cells in alopecia areata. Overall study findings and caveats: It was less clear whether patients shared TCRs than it was in mice, possibly because of HLA. In lesional scalp, particularly from alopecia totalis/universalis, clonality was higher than in normal scalp. Sequencing of scalp tissue also captures the resident alphabeta T cells of normal skin.

Isolated RNA was reverse transcribed into cDNA used as the sequencing template. The method was immunoSEQ multiplex PCR; TCRdb's version includes in-frame clones alone and lacks a portion of them. The sample shows 130,000 to 150,000 clones, roughly 58% of them seen only once. Starting from PBMCs, sorting isolated CD4+ and CD8+ T cells. Notes on this clone: What it recognizes is unknown.

This CDR3 is 12 amino acids long. The ends were cut back, 6 bases at V and 0 bases at J, with 9 bases in the middle. CDR1 is SQVTM and CDR2 is ANQGSEA in the germline V gene. The gene calls are TRBV29-1 and TRBJ2-7; possible D gene TRBD2, 5 bases. The sequence came from a human donor in good health. The sequencing input was CD8+ T cells sorted from blood. The CDR3 loop is CSVRGPSYEQYF. The CDR3 region has the DNA TGCAGCGTAAGAGGGCCCTCCTACGAGCAGTACTTC.